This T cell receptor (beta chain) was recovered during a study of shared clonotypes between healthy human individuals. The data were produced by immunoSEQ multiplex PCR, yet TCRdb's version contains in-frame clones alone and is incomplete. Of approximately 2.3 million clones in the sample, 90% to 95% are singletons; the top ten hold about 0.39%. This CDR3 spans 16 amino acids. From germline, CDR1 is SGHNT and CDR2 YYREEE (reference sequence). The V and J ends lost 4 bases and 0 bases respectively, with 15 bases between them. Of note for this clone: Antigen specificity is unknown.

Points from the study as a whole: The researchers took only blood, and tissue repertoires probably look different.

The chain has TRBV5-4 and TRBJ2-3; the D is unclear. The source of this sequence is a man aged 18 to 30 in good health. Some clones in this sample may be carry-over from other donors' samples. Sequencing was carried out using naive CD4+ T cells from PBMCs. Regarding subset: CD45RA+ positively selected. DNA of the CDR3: TGTGCCAGCAGCGCGAGCGTGGAGCTCAGCACAGATACGCAGTATTTT. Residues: CASSASVELSTDTQYF.